This T cell receptor (beta chain) was observed in a study of shared clonotypes between healthy human individuals. Clones were read by immunoSEQ multiplex PCR, and TCRdb kept only the in-frame ones, dropping some. The repertoire includes 450,000 to 500,000 clones, more than 75% of them detected once, and approximately 12% sits in the top ten. The CDR3 loop spans 14 amino acids. V lost 0 bases and J lost 2; bases outside the gene matches: 2. Germline CDR1 is SGHNT and CDR2 is YYREEE (reference sequence). With respect to this clone: The sample carries other DNA sequences with the same CDR3.

The source material was PBMCs. The source is a woman in her thirties or forties in good health. Some clones in this sample may be carry-over from other donors' samples. The gene calls are TRBV5-4 and TRBJ2-7; 7 nucleotides align to TRBD1. CDR3 sequence reads: CASSLGQGPYEQYF. CDR3 sequence (DNA): TGTGCCAGCAGCTTGGGACAGGGCCCCTACGAGCAGTACTTC.